The 15 T cell receptor beta chains below come from one sample, sequenced in a study of blood T cell repertoires in COVID-19. Sequencing used immunoSEQ multiplex PCR; TCRdb keeps in-frame clones, though not all of them. This table holds 200,000 to 300,000 clones, over 70% found once. Sequenced input: PBMCs or T cells enriched from blood (not recorded which). The receptors were gathered from a woman aged 40 to 55 who had been exposed to COVID-19.

This sequence joins TRBV7-2 and TRBJ2-1, with a tentative D call TRBD2 (5 bases). The CDR3 loop spans 13 amino acids. CDR1 SGHTA and CDR2 FQGNSA come from the germline V gene. The germline V and J ends were trimmed by 5 bases and 4 bases, with 9 bases remaining between them. The CDR3 is CASSPRLYNEQFF. The CDR3 region has the DNA TGTGCCAGCAGCCCGAGACTATACAATGAGCAGTTCTTC.

The J gene is TRBJ2-6, the V gene TRBV6-5; no reliable D call. This CDR3 has 13 amino acids. The germline V and J ends were trimmed by 4 bases and 4 bases, with 5 bases remaining between them. Per the germline V gene, CDR1 is MNHEY and CDR2 is SVGAGI. The CDR3 spells CASSFKGANVLTF. CDR3 in DNA: TGTGCCAGCAGTTTTAAAGGGGCCAACGTCCTGACTTTC.

The chain carries TRBV6-5 and TRBJ2-7; 11 positions match TRBD2. The V and J ends lost 7 bases and 2 bases, in that order; junction bases with no gene match: 4. The CDR3 sequence is 14 residues long. CDR1 and CDR2 from the germline V gene are MNHEY and SVGAGI. CDR3: CASTSGRTPYEQYV. CDR3 coding DNA: TGTGCCAGCACTAGCGGGAGGACCCCCTACGAGCAGTACGTC.

The chain is built from TRBV7-6 and TRBJ2-3; TRBD1 matches at 10 bases. This CDR3 contains 16 residues. V lost 5 bases, J lost 5 bases, and 10 bases stayed unmatched. CDR1 and CDR2 from the germline V gene are SGHVS and FNYEAQ. The CDR3 DNA reads TGTGCCAGCAGCGAAAGACAGGGGGCCCTCGGAGATACGCAGTATTTT. Translating gives CASSERQGALGDTQYF.

The chain has TRBV5-1 and TRBJ1-2; 11 nucleotides match TRBD1. The ends lost 1 base at V and 5 bases at J; junction bases unmatched: 13. The CDR3 is 18 residues long. Germline CDR1 is SGHRS and CDR2 is YFSETQ. This CDR3 is CASSLRTGGREFSYGYTF. CDR3 DNA sequence: TGCGCCAGCAGCTTGCGGACAGGGGGCCGTGAGTTTTCTTATGGCTACACCTTC.

V is TRBV4-1 and J is TRBJ1-1; 7 positions match TRBD1. The CDR3 contains 15 residues. Trimming removed 2 bases from V and 1 base from J; junction bases left unmatched: 4. Germline CDR1 MGHRA, CDR2 YSYEKL. CDR3 in amino acids: CASSQTGTANTEAFF. Written as DNA, the CDR3 is TGCGCCAGCAGCCAAACCGGGACAGCGAACACTGAAGCTTTCTTT.

This rearrangement joins TRBV5-4 to TRBJ2-5, with 7 bases fitting TRBD2. The CDR3 contains 12 residues. Germline CDR1 SGHNT, CDR2 YYREEE (reference sequence). The J segment lost 3 bases and the V segment lost 10 bases, leaving 6 bases of the junction unmatched. CDR3 protein: CAWMGLKETQYF. Here the CDR3 DNA reads TGTGCCTGGATGGGACTAAAAGAGACCCAGTACTTC.

V gene TRBV7-2 combines with J gene TRBJ1-1; D is possibly TRBD1 (5 bases). Germline CDR1 and CDR2: SGHTA and FQGNSA. V lost 8 bases and J lost 0, with 13 bases in between. The length of the CDR3 is 14 residues. Written as DNA, the CDR3 is TGTGCCAGCTCCGGAGGGGTAATGAACACTGAAGCTTTCTTT. Its protein is CASSGGVMNTEAFF. The variable domain in full, completed from reference TRBV7-2 and TRBJ1-1, reads GAGVSQSPSNKVTEKGKDVELRCDPISGHTALYWYRQSLGQGLEFLIYFQGNSAPDKSGLPSDRFSAERTGGSVSTLTIQRTQQEDSAVYLCASSGGVMNTEAFFGQGTRLTVV.

The rearrangement joins TRBV7-8 to TRBJ2-7; TRBD1 is a possible D gene (5 bases). The V gene lost 4 bases and the J gene lost 3 bases, with 25 bases spanning the gap. The CDR3 consists of 18 residues. Germline V gene lookup returns CDR1 SGHVS and CDR2 FQNEAQ. The CDR3 reads CASSSTSRQLWGDYEQYF. As DNA, the CDR3 is TGTGCCAGCAGCTCCACGTCCCGACAGTTGTGGGGCGACTACGAGCAGTACTTC. The whole variable domain, filled in from reference TRBV7-8 and TRBJ2-7, reads GAGVSQSPRYKVAKRGQDVALRCDPISGHVSLFWYQQALGQGPEFLTYFQNEAQLDKSGLPSDRFFAERPEGSVSTLKIQRTQQEDSAVYLCASSSTSRQLWGDYEQYFGPGTRLTVT.

The chain recombines TRBV7-9 with TRBJ1-2; 7 bases are shared with TRBD1. Germline CDR1 and CDR2: SEHNR and FQNEAQ (reference sequence). Trimming took 0 bases from V and 6 from J; bases not matched to a gene: 7. CDR3 length: 15 amino acids. CDR3 coding DNA: TGTGCCAGCAGCTTAGCAGGGGGCGCTTTGGATGGCTACACCTTC. This codes for CASSLAGGALDGYTF.

The chain couples TRBV14 to TRBJ1-1; 7 bases are shared with TRBD1. Germline-derived CDR1 and CDR2 are SGHDN and FVKESK. Germline trimming cut 1 base from V and 6 bases from J; bases unmatched to any gene: 2. This CDR3 contains 13 residues. In nucleotides, the CDR3 is TGTGCCAGCAGCCAAGTGACAGGGTCTGAAGCTTTCTTT. Protein sequence: CASSQVTGSEAFF.

This chain links TRBV7-2 with TRBJ2-2, with 8 positions matching TRBD1. In germline, CDR1 is SGHTA, CDR2 FQGNSA. Trimming took 7 bases from V and 6 from J; bases not matched to a gene: 10. The CDR3 length is 15 residues. CDR3 nucleotides: TGTGCCAGCAAACTAACAGGGGGAGGCGCCGGGGAGCTGTTTTTT. It specifies CASKLTGGGAGELFF. Using reference TRBV7-2 and TRBJ2-2 for the parts outside the CDR3, the full variable domain is GAGVSQSPSNKVTEKGKDVELRCDPISGHTALYWYRQSLGQGLEFLIYFQGNSAPDKSGLPSDRFSAERTGGSVSTLTIQRTQQEDSAVYLCASKLTGGGAGELFFGEGSRLTVL.

The rearrangement joins TRBV9 to TRBJ1-4, with TRBD1 as a possible D gene (5 bases). Germline lookup yields CDR1 SGDLS and CDR2 YYNGEE. The V end was cut by 0 bases, the J end by 0 bases, with 9 bases between. The CDR3 has 16 amino acids. The CDR3 coding sequence is TGTGCCAGCAGCGTAGGGCAGGGTGCAACTAATGAAAAACTGTTTTTT. Amino acid sequence: CASSVGQGATNEKLFF.

This rearrangement joins TRBV28 to TRBJ1-4; D gene unclear. Germline V gene sequence: CDR1 MDHEN, CDR2 SYDVKM. CDR3 length: 16 amino acids. With 6 bases removed from V and 0 bases from J, the gap between germline ends came to 14 bases. CDR3 residues: CASSSPPAATNEKLFF. The CDR3 DNA reads as TGTGCCAGCAGCTCACCACCAGCGGCAACTAATGAAAAACTGTTTTTT. Full variable domain (outside the CDR3, taken from reference TRBV28 and TRBJ1-4): DVKVTQSSRYLVKRTGEKVFLECVQDMDHENMFWYRQDPGLGLRLIYFSYDVKMKEKGDIPEGYSVSREKKERFSLILESASTNQTSMYLCASSSPPAATNEKLFFGSGTQLSVL.

The chain carries TRBV7-9 and TRBJ2-1; possibly TRBD2 for D (6 bases). From germline, CDR1 is SEHNR and CDR2 FQNEAQ (reference sequence). The CDR3 has 14 residues. Trimming left V 10 bases short and J 0 bases short, with 13 bases between. CDR3 coding DNA: TGTGCCACCCTCGACGGGGGCTCCTACAATGAGCAGTTCTTC. Amino acid sequence: CATLDGGSYNEQFF.